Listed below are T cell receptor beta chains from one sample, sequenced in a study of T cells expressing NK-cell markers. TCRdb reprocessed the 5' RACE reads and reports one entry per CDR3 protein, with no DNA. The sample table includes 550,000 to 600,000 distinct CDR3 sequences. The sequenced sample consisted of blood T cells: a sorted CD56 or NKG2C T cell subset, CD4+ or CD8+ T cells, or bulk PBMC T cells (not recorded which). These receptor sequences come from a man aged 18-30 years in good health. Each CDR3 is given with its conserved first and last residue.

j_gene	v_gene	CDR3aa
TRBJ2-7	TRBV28	CASSPLDRETYEQYF
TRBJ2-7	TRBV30	CAWRGLANEQYF
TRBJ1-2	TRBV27	CASSFTANYGYTF
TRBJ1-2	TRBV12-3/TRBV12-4	CASSFDREGSYGYTF
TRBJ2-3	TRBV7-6	CASSSSGSGRADTQYF
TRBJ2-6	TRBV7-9	CASSSRVGSGANVLTF
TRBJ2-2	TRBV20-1	CSVPFHRDSRNTGELFF
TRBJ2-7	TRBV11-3	CASSLALTQPEHEQYF
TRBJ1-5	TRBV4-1	CASSQSPNQPQHF
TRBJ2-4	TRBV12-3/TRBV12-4	CASSWTIGVQYF
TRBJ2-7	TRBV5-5	CASSLRQALYEQYF
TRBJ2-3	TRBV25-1	CASSGLSRDSFTDTQYF
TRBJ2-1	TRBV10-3	CAISEDLGGRDYSVLRFF
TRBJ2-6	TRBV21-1	CASSKEGASGANVLTF
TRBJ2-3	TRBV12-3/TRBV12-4	CASSKDSPISSTDTQYF
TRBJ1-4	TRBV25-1	CASSESPRTGTFNEKLFF
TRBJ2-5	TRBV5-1	CASSFGRPPGETQYF
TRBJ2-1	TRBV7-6	CASSTYRAGGNNEQFF
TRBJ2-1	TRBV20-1	CSVSDPSGSYNEQFF
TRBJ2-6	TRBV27	CASSLVSGDGANVLTF
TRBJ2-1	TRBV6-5	CASSYSKALGRAEQFF
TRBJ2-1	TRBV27	CASSWIPGLAGDNEQFF
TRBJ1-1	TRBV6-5	CASSGTGSPEAFF
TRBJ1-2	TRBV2	CASSGNRVYYGYTF
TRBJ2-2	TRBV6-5	CASRLQDSANTGELFF
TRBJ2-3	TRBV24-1	CATSDSGTSETDTQYF
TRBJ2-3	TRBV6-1	CASSPGLATDTQYF